What follows is one T cell receptor (beta chain) and its context. Its cognate antigen has yet to be identified. An end of the junction differs from the germline gene, which may be a read error. Samples from volunteer blood donors who had recovered from COVID-19 were contributed by a second Seattle source. Each collaborating institution followed its own protocols to collect whole blood in K2EDTA tubes. Collaborator samples were shipped for TCRbeta analysis as frozen whole blood, isolated PBMCs, or DNA extracted from either sample type. The immunoSEQ Assay, a bias-controlled multiplex PCR, was used to amplify TCRbeta CDR3 regions from genomic DNA. Under the source paper's analysis protocol: Nucleated cell counts per sample were estimated from amplification of reference gene primers within the assay. To quantify the absolute abundance of each unique TCRbeta CDR3 rearrangement, sequence reads were collapsed and filtered. For each sample, productive Simpson clonality was calculated by taking the square root of Simpson's diversity index across productive rearrangements. In TCRdb, the immuneACCESS table is reduced to in-frame sequences with V and J assigned. These tables do not hold every clone; where another copy was compared, an unresolved V gene accounts for under half, and the others remain unexplained. D and trimming come from the DNA, and the V and J calls and clone size come from that table. The sample includes 200,000 or so clones, with roughly 84% observed a single time. The ten largest clones capture around 3% of the sample.

This specimen comes from a study of blood T cell repertoires in COVID-19 (dated by TCRdb to 2018 to 2021). Study-level background: Collaborator samples came from the United States, Italy and Spain and covered acute and convalescent phases of COVID-19. Deeply sampled blood TCRbeta repertoires from subjects exposed to, actively infected with, or recovered from COVID-19 were included in the dataset. A de-identified subject ID, COVID-19 status, age in years and sex were almost always included in the sample metadata. Where available, HLA class I and class II types were taken from metadata supplied by the sample provider and were not determined by assay-based typing. The material from the prospective study consisted of cDNA or gDNA derived from T cells, B-cell-depleted T cells, or PBMCs. The repertoires were made available in a free public database intended to serve as a resource for research on the immune response to SARS-CoV-2. The samples were drawn from the first 160 participants of the ongoing ImmuneRACE study and from over a thousand subjects provided by 6 global collaborators. The paper as a whole reports these results and caveats: The amount of clinical and demographic metadata varied by source and participant and was provided uncurated.

Reading the germline V gene gives CDR1 MNHEY and CDR2 SVGAGI. Measured from the cysteine to the phenylalanine, the CDR3 is 12 residues long. This entry keeps only the CDR3 DNA: 36 bases, framed from base 1. This chain is built from TRBV6-5 and TRBJ2-7; D gene: possibly TRBD1, on 6 matching bases. Sequencing input: peripheral blood. This TCR was recovered from a man in his fifties or sixties who had recovered from COVID-19. The nucleotide sequence is TGTGCCAGCACGAAGGACAGCTATGAGCAGTATTTC. This yields the protein CASTKDSYEQYF.